Listed here are 5 T cell receptor beta chains from one sample, sequenced in a study of T cell repertoires in cytomegalovirus infection. From the reads, TCRdb called clonotypes with MiXCR, one entry per CDR3 protein. The table includes 150,000 to 200,000 distinct CDR3 sequences, roughly 30% detected once. Source material: PBMCs. These receptors came from a human donor in good health (CMV status not recorded). Some clones in this sample may be carry-over from other donors' samples.

The genes are TRBV2 and TRBJ1-1; D is uncertain. Germline lookup yields CDR1 SNHLY and CDR2 FYNNEI. The CDR3 is made up of 13 amino acids. Trimming left V 7 bases short and J 1 base short, with 10 bases between. CDR3 in amino acids: CASMIKGNTEAFF. DNA for the CDR3: TGTGCCAGCATGATCAAGGGGAACACTGAAGCTTTCTTT.

Concerning this clonotype: Sequence at one end of the junction differs from germline and may be a read error. This chain uses TRBV10-2 with TRBJ2-1; 9 nucleotides match TRBD1. This CDR3 is 14 amino acids long. The V gene's germline CDR1 is WSHSY and CDR2 SAAADI. The CDR3 DNA is TGCGCCAGCACCAGGACAGGGGACTACAATGAGCGGTTCTTC. Protein sequence: CASTRTGDYNERFF.

The table lists this clonotype with a few counts. The chain combines TRBV5-5 with TRBJ2-1; D is uncertain. V was shortened by 4 bases and J by 3 bases, with 11 bases between the two germline ends. Germline V gene data show CDR1 as SGHKS and CDR2 as YYEKEE (reference sequence). CDR3 length equals 14 residues. CDR3: CASSPDVNYNEQFF. The CDR3 DNA reads TGTGCCAGCAGCCCGGACGTAAACTACAATGAGCAGTTCTTC.

A few counts support this clonotype. This chain links TRBV2 with TRBJ2-5, with 7 positions matching TRBD1. Germline assignment: CDR1 SNHLY and CDR2 FYNNEI. V trimming: 1 base; J trimming: 5 bases; junction bases outside the gene matches: 10. This CDR3 region has 16 residues. The CDR3 sequence is CASSEVRTPRGETQYF. The CDR3, as DNA: TGTGCCAGCAGTGAAGTGAGGACACCCAGGGGGGAGACCCAGTACTTC.

The rearrangement uses TRBV20-1 and TRBJ1-4; 7 positions match TRBD1. Trimming took 3 bases from V and 0 from J; bases not matched to a gene: 10. The V gene's germline CDR1 is DFQATT and CDR2 SNEGSKA (reference sequence). The CDR3 is 17 residues long. CDR3 in DNA: TGCAGTGCTAGGGGTCCAGGGGGATATGCAACTAATGAAAAACTGTTTTTT. The encoded protein is CSARGPGGYATNEKLFF.